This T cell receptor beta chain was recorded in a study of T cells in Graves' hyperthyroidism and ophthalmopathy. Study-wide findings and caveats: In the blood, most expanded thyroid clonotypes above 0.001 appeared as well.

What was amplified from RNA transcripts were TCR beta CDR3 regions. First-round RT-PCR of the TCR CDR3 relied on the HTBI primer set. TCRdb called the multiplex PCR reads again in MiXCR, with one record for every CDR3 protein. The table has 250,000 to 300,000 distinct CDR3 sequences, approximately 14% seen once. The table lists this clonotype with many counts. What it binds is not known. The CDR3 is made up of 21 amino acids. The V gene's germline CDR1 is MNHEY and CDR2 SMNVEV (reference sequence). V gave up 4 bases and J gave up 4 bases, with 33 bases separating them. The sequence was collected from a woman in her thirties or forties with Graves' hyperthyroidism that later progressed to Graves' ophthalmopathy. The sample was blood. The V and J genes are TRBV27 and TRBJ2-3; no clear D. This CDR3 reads CASSSLGGRLLKLSRSDTQYF. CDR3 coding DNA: TGTGCCAGCAGTTCTTTAGGCGGACGGCTCCTCAAGCTGTCGAGATCAGATACGCAGTATTTT.